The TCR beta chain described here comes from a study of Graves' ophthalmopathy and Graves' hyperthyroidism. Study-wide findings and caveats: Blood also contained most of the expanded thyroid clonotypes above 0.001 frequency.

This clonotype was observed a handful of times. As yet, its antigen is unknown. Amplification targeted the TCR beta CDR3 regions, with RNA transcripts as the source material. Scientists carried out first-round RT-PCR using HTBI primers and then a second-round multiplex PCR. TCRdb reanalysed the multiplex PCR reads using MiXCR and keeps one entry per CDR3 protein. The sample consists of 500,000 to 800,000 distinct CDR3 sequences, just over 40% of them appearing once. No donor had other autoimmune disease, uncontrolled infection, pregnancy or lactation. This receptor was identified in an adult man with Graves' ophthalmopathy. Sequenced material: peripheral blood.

For the CDR3, the DNA is TGTGCCAGCACCTCCGAGGGAGGGGGCGCGGATGGCTACACCTTC. Protein product: CASTSEGGGADGYTF. The genes are TRBV5-6 and TRBJ1-2; 7 bases map to TRBD1. Trimming took 6 bases from V and 6 from J; bases not matched to a gene: 14. In germline, CDR1 is SGHDT, CDR2 YYEEEE. This CDR3 is 15 amino acids long.